This paragraph covers one T cell receptor (beta chain) sequence. J lost 6 bases, V lost 0 bases, and 0 bases had no gene match. CDR1 SGHRS and CDR2 YFSETQ come from the germline V gene. This CDR3 is 15 amino acids long. TCRdb's table, derived via immunoSEQ multiplex PCR, lists solely in-frame clones and lacks some. Altogether about 82,000 clones are present, 70% to 90% being singletons, with the ten largest covering 6.5% to 9%. The sample is drawn from a study of OX40 agonist ivuxolimab in advanced cancers. Looking at the study overall: Age averaged approximately 60 years (range about 20 to 80), and roughly 82% were male.

The TCR originated in an adult with an advanced solid tumor such as melanoma, head and neck, liver or kidney cancer. This chain links TRBV5-1 with TRBJ2-2, with 12 bases identical to TRBD1. Here the sequenced sample was CD4+ or CD8+ T cells sorted from blood, taken in a trial of the OX40 agonist ivuxolimab. CDR3 DNA sequence: TGCGCCAGCAGCTTGGGGGACAGGGGGCCCGGGGAGCTGTTTTTT. It specifies CASSLGDRGPGELFF.